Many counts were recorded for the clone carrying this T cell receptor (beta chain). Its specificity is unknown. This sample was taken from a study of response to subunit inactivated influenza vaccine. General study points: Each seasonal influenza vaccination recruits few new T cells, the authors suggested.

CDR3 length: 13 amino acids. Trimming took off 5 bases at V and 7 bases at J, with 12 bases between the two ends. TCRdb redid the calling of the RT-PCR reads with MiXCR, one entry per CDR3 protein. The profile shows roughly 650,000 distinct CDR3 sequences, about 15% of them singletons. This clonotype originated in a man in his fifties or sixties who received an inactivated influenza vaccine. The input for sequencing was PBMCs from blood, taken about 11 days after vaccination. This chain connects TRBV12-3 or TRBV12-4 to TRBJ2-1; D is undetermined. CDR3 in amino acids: CASSLHHQNEQFF. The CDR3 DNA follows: TGTGCCAGCAGTCTCCACCACCAGAATGAGCAGTTCTTC.